Below, 28 T cell receptor beta chains from the same sample are listed, as sequenced in a study of shared clonotypes between healthy human individuals. CD8 cells regarded as naive lacked CD45RO, were positively chosen for CCR7, and omitted terminally differentiated effector memory CD45RA+ cells. Here immunoSEQ multiplex PCR was the method, and the copy in TCRdb shows in-frame clones only, minus some. The profile shows around 580,000 clones, 95% to 98% of them singletons. Sequenced: naive CD8+ T cells sorted from blood. Receptors were obtained from a young man in good health.

CDR3 residues: CASREEFRGQKYFF. CDR3 DNA: TGCGCCAGCAGGGAGGAGTTTCGGGGACAGAAGTACTTCTTT. The J gene is TRBJ1-1, the V gene TRBV10-2, with TRBD1 matching over 7 bases. V was clipped by 6 bases and J by 14 bases; unmatched bases: 18. The germline V gene has CDR1 WSHSY and CDR2 SAAADI. The CDR3 contains 14 residues.

The chain joins TRBV27 to TRBJ1-5; D call uncertain. CDR3 size: 14 residues. Trimming took off 8 bases at V and 4 bases at J, with 15 bases between the two ends. Germline V lookup: CDR1 MNHEY, CDR2 SMNVEV (reference sequence). CDR3 region: CASRRGASNQPQHF. CDR3 bases: TGTGCCAGCCGACGAGGAGCGTCGAATCAGCCCCAGCATTTT.

This sequence joins TRBV9 and TRBJ2-6; D unresolved. CDR1 SGDLS and CDR2 YYNGEE come from the germline V gene. V lost 0 bases, J lost 2 bases, and 12 bases lay in between. This CDR3 contains 17 residues. The CDR3 sequence is CASSVEAGLTGANVLTF. The CDR3 nucleotides read TGTGCCAGCAGCGTAGAGGCAGGCTTAACTGGGGCCAACGTCCTGACTTTC.

V gene TRBV27 combines with J gene TRBJ2-1; D is perhaps TRBD1 (6 bases). There are 14 residues in the CDR3. Germline V gives CDR1 MNHEY, CDR2 SMNVEV (reference sequence). Trimming removed 0 bases at V and 8 bases at J, with 11 bases between. Here the CDR3 DNA reads TGTGCCAGCAGTTTATCGTGGGCAGGGGATGAGCAGTTCTTC. The encoded protein is CASSLSWAGDEQFF.

This sequence joins TRBV5-1 and TRBJ2-7; TRBD1 might be the D (5 bases). The CDR3 totals 14 residues. V lost 2 bases, J lost 0 bases, and 9 bases lay in between. Germline V CDR1 and CDR2: SGHRS, YFSETQ. CDR3 sequence reads: CASSFQGSSYEQYF. In nucleotides, the CDR3 is TGCGCCAGCAGCTTCCAGGGCAGCTCCTACGAGCAGTACTTC.

The rearrangement links TRBV7-9 to TRBJ2-3; D is uncertain. The CDR3 is 12 residues long. Germline V gene data show CDR1 as SEHNR and CDR2 as FQNEAQ (reference sequence). Trimming took 2 bases from V and 4 from J, leaving 4 bases between them. The CDR3 loop reads CASSLQADTQYF. The CDR3, as DNA: TGTGCCAGCAGCTTACAGGCAGATACGCAGTATTTT.

The genes are TRBV11-2 and TRBJ2-4; no definite D call. V was trimmed by 6 bases and J by 0 bases, leaving 6 bases between them. Germline V lookup: CDR1 SGHAT, CDR2 FQNNGV. The CDR3 consists of 13 residues. In nucleotides, the CDR3 is TGTGCCAGCAGTTTCCTAGCCAAAAACATTCAGTACTTC. It is translated as CASSFLAKNIQYF.

The chain links TRBV27 to TRBJ1-2, with TRBD1 identical over 10 bases. CDR1 and CDR2 from the germline V gene are MNHEY and SMNVEV (reference sequence). The CDR3 is 14 amino acids. With V trimmed by 10 bases and J by 4 bases, 9 bases remained unmatched. For the CDR3, the DNA is TGTGCCACCTGGTCTAGGGACAGGGGCTATGGCTACACCTTC. The encoded protein is CATWSRDRGYGYTF.

V gene TRBV28 combines with J gene TRBJ2-7; 13 positions match TRBD2. This CDR3 is built from 20 residues. The V gene end was trimmed by 2 bases and the J gene end by 4 bases; junction bases not matched to a gene: 17. Germline CDR1 MDHEN, CDR2 SYDVKM. CDR3 region: CASSLSPPTSGRARMYEQYF. CDR3 DNA sequence: TGTGCCAGCAGTTTAAGCCCCCCCACTAGCGGGAGGGCCAGAATGTACGAGCAGTACTTC.

The rearrangement joins TRBV27 to TRBJ2-3; 14 positions agree with TRBD2. From germline, CDR1 is MNHEY and CDR2 SMNVEV (reference sequence). V trimming: 6 bases; J trimming: 7 bases; junction bases outside the gene matches: 6. The length of the CDR3 is 15 residues. As DNA, the CDR3 is TGTGCCAGCAGGGGACTAGCGGGAGCCCATAATACGCAGTATTTT. As protein: CASRGLAGAHNTQYF.

The J gene is TRBJ2-2, the V gene TRBV11-2; D is unresolved. V gave up 4 bases and J gave up 4 bases, with 13 bases separating them. This CDR3 is built from 15 residues. The germline V gene has CDR1 SGHAT and CDR2 FQNNGV. This CDR3 reads CASSSWVGVTGELFF. The CDR3 nucleotides read TGTGCCAGCAGCTCCTGGGTTGGGGTCACCGGGGAGCTGTTTTTT.

This clone was observed once. The chain combines TRBV27 with TRBJ2-7, with 9 bases that match TRBD2. The trim removed 5 bases at V and 6 bases at J, leaving 5 bases unmatched. The CDR3 has 13 amino acids. From germline, CDR1 is MNHEY and CDR2 SMNVEV (reference sequence). CDR3: CASSRKAGGEQYF. CDR3 nucleotide sequence: TGTGCCAGCAGTCGGAAAGCGGGAGGCGAGCAGTACTTC.

The chain links TRBV13 to TRBJ2-3, with TRBD2 matching over 13 bases. The CDR3 has 18 amino acids. CDR1 is PRHDT, CDR2 FYEKMQ, per germline (reference sequence). V lost 3 bases to trimming and J lost 2 bases; unmatched junction nucleotides: 8. The CDR3 region is CASSFVLAGGRDTDTQYF. The CDR3 nucleotides read TGTGCCAGCAGCTTCGTACTAGCGGGAGGGCGGGACACAGATACGCAGTATTTT.

This clone has a single count. The chain combines TRBV18 with TRBJ2-1; 8 bases agree with TRBD1. The CDR3 has 15 amino acids. V shed 6 bases, J shed 0 bases, and the junction held 4 bases outside the gene matches. Germline V gives CDR1 KGHSH, CDR2 LQKENI. The CDR3 coding sequence is TGTGCCAGCTCTGTAGGACAGGGCTCCTACAATGAGCAGTTCTTC. Encoded protein: CASSVGQGSYNEQFF. Variable domain in full (rest from reference TRBV18 and TRBJ2-1): NAGVMQNPRHLVRRRGQEARLRCSPMKGHSHVYWYRQLPEEGLKFMVYLQKENIIDESGMPKERFSAEFPKEGPSILRIQQVVRGDSAAYFCASSVGQGSYNEQFFGPGTRLTVL.

V usage is TRBV7-2 and J usage is TRBJ2-3; 7 positions match TRBD2. V gave up 0 bases and J gave up 2 bases; unmatched junction bases: 2. In germline, CDR1 is SGHTA, CDR2 FQGNSA. CDR3 size: 15 residues. This chain's CDR3 is CASSLAGGPTDTQYF. DNA for the CDR3: TGTGCCAGCAGCTTAGCGGGAGGGCCCACAGATACGCAGTATTTT.

This clone was observed once. The chain joins TRBV2 to TRBJ2-7; 10 nucleotides agree with TRBD1. The J segment lost 2 bases and the V segment lost 8 bases, leaving 6 bases of the junction unmatched. The CDR3 consists of 14 residues. The germline CDR1 and CDR2 sequences are SNHLY and FYNNEI. CDR3 sequence: CASQTGQGTYEQYF. The DNA for the CDR3 is TGTGCCAGCCAGACGGGACAGGGGACCTACGAGCAGTACTTC.

The rearrangement joins TRBV5-5 to TRBJ2-3; D gene uncertain. Trimming removed 4 bases at V and 1 base at J, with 7 bases between. The germline V gene encodes CDR1 SGHKS and CDR2 YYEKEE (reference sequence). The length of the CDR3 is 13 residues. The DNA of the CDR3 is TGTGCCAGCAGCATACTACGCACAGATACGCAGTATTTT. Protein sequence: CASSILRTDTQYF.

This chain joins TRBV7-8 and TRBJ1-2; no firm D call. From germline, CDR1 is SGHVS and CDR2 FQNEAQ. The CDR3 sequence is 16 residues long. V was trimmed by 7 bases and J by 4 bases, leaving 22 bases between them. The CDR3 sequence is CASTQAPTMDSYGYTF. The CDR3 nucleotides are TGTGCCAGCACTCAGGCGCCGACTATGGATTCCTATGGCTACACCTTC. The whole variable domain, remainder taken from reference TRBV7-8 and TRBJ1-2, is GAGVSQSPRYKVAKRGQDVALRCDPISGHVSLFWYQQALGQGPEFLTYFQNEAQLDKSGLPSDRFFAERPEGSVSTLKIQRTQQEDSAVYLCASTQAPTMDSYGYTFGSGTRLTVV.

The CDR3 sequence: CASSFSGTAYEQYF. CDR3 nucleotide sequence: TGTGCCAGCAGCTTTTCAGGGACAGCCTACGAGCAGTACTTC. The chain employs TRBV11-2 and TRBJ2-7, with 7 bases identical to TRBD1. This CDR3 region has 14 residues. V lost 3 bases to trimming and J lost 2 bases; unmatched junction nucleotides: 4. Germline CDR1 and CDR2: SGHAT and FQNNGV.

The chain carries TRBV5-1 and TRBJ2-1, with 10 bases that match TRBD2. Germline V gene lookup returns CDR1 SGHRS and CDR2 YFSETQ. Trimming took 3 bases from V and 3 from J; bases not matched to a gene: 9. This CDR3 contains 17 residues. For the CDR3, the DNA is TGCGCCAGCAGCTCTTTCTCTAGCGGGAGTGACTACAATGAGCAGTTCTTC. Amino acid sequence: CASSSFSSGSDYNEQFF. The entire variable domain, with the rest obtained from reference TRBV5-1 and TRBJ2-1, is as follows: KAGVTQTPRYLIKTRGQQVTLSCSPISGHRSVSWYQQTPGQGLQFLFEYFSETQRNKGNFPGRFSGRQFSNSRSEMNVSTLELGDSALYLCASSSFSSGSDYNEQFFGPGTRLTVL.

The chain couples TRBV19 to TRBJ2-1; 8 bases are shared with TRBD1. CDR3 length: 15 residues. CDR1 and CDR2 from the germline V gene are LNHDA and SQIVND (reference sequence). Trimming at V came to 3 bases and at J to 2 bases, leaving 3 bases not matched to a gene. The chain's CDR3 is CASSIPGGAYNEQFF. In nucleotides, the CDR3 is TGTGCCAGTAGTATCCCAGGGGGCGCCTACAATGAGCAGTTCTTC.

The chain couples TRBV7-6 to TRBJ2-7; D may be TRBD2 (6 bases). Per the germline V gene, CDR1 is SGHVS and CDR2 is FNYEAQ. V dropped 5 bases and J dropped 5 bases, with 19 bases sitting between them. The CDR3 covers 15 residues. For the CDR3, the DNA is TGTGCCAGCAGCCTCACAGGAGGGAGGATCAACGAGCAGTACTTC. It encodes CASSLTGGRINEQYF.

The gene calls are TRBV6-5 and TRBJ2-1; D not certain. Germline values: CDR1 MNHEY, CDR2 SVGAGI. The CDR3 consists of 15 residues. V was shortened by 6 bases and J by 8 bases, with 20 bases between the two germline ends. CDR3: CASSTHEIGIHEQFF. In nucleotides, the CDR3 is TGTGCCAGCAGCACTCACGAGATAGGCATCCATGAGCAGTTCTTC.

The chain has TRBV7-9 and TRBJ2-7; D possibly corresponds to TRBD1 (6 bases). CDR3 length: 15 residues. Deletions cut 3 bases from V and 2 bases from J, with 14 bases between. The germline V gene encodes CDR1 SEHNR and CDR2 FQNEAQ (reference sequence). CDR3 loop: CASSFGDIRAYEQYF. The CDR3 bases are TGTGCCAGCAGCTTCGGGGACATTCGGGCCTACGAGCAGTACTTC. Looking up the rest from reference TRBV7-9 and TRBJ2-7 gives the full variable domain: DTGVSQNPRHKITKRGQNVTFRCDPISEHNRLYWYRQTLGQGPEFLTYFQNEAQLEKSRLLSDRFSAERPKGSFSTLEIQRTEQGDSAMYLCASSFGDIRAYEQYFGPGTRLTVT.

The V call is TRBV15, the J call TRBJ1-2; 10 nucleotides line up with TRBD1. The germline CDR1 and CDR2 sequences are LNHNV and YYDKDF (reference sequence). J lost 2 bases, V lost 5 bases, and 5 bases had no gene match. This CDR3 contains 15 residues. In DNA form, the CDR3 reads TGTGCCACCAGCCCACGGACAGGGGGGAACTATGGCTACACCTTC. It is translated as CATSPRTGGNYGYTF.

V is TRBV4-1 and J is TRBJ2-2; D assignment may be TRBD1 or TRBD2 (5 bases each). V was shortened by 4 bases and J by 0 bases, with 12 bases between the two germline ends. CDR3 length: 16 amino acids. The V gene's germline CDR1 is MGHRA and CDR2 YSYEKL. Here the CDR3 reads CASSLPWGSNTGELFF. The CDR3 nucleotides read TGCGCCAGCAGCCTTCCCTGGGGGTCGAACACCGGGGAGCTGTTTTTT.

This clone was seen a single time. This rearrangement joins TRBV10-2 to TRBJ2-3, with D perhaps TRBD2 (6 bases). This CDR3 is 14 amino acids long. V lost 6 bases to trimming and J lost 2 bases, with 12 bases between them. Per the germline V gene, CDR1 is WSHSY and CDR2 is SAAADI. The CDR3: CASRSSGVTDTQYF. DNA for the CDR3: TGCGCCAGCAGGAGTAGCGGAGTCACAGATACGCAGTATTTT.

V and J are TRBV15 and TRBJ2-3; tentatively, D is TRBD2 (5 bases). Between the trimmed V and J ends, which lost 1 base and 4 bases, there was a span of 15 bases. Germline CDR1 is LNHNV and CDR2 is YYDKDF (reference sequence). The CDR3 contains 16 residues. The chain's CDR3 is CATSRAFGGPSDTQYF. For the CDR3, the DNA is TGTGCCACCAGCAGAGCGTTCGGCGGGCCCTCAGATACGCAGTATTTT.